This note documents a single T cell receptor beta chain sequence. Original processing notes: Amplification from reference gene primers served as the basis for estimated nucleated cell counts. Data came from immunoSEQ multiplex PCR; TCRdb stores just in-frame clones and leaves some out. That table supplies the V and J calls and clone size; D and trimming were determined from the DNA. Of about 190,000 clones listed, 70% to 90% are singletons. The sample belongs to a study of blood T cell repertoires in COVID-19. The wider study: Some COVID-19 samples were acute and others convalescent; all came from the United States, Italy and Spain. Sample material is recorded as cDNA or gDNA derived from T cells, B-cell-depleted T cells, or PBMCs.

Germline-derived CDR1 and CDR2 are SGHDT and YYEEEE. The CDR3 covers 14 residues. V dropped 4 bases and J dropped 1 base, with 8 bases sitting between them. The J gene is TRBJ2-2, the V gene TRBV5-6; D perhaps matches TRBD2 (5 bases). This clonotype originated in a man aged 70 or older with active or convalescent COVID-19. The sequenced sample consisted of peripheral blood. The DNA of the CDR3 is TGTGCCAGCAGCCGGGGTCTGAACACCGGGGAGCTGTTTTTT. This translates into CASSRGLNTGELFF. Using reference TRBV5-6 and TRBJ2-2 for the parts outside the CDR3, the full variable domain is DAGVTQSPTHLIKTRGQQVTLRCSPKSGHDTVSWYQQALGQGPQFIFQYYEEEERQRGNFPDRFSGHQFPNYSSELNVNALLLGDSALYLCASSRGLNTGELFFGEGSRLTVL.